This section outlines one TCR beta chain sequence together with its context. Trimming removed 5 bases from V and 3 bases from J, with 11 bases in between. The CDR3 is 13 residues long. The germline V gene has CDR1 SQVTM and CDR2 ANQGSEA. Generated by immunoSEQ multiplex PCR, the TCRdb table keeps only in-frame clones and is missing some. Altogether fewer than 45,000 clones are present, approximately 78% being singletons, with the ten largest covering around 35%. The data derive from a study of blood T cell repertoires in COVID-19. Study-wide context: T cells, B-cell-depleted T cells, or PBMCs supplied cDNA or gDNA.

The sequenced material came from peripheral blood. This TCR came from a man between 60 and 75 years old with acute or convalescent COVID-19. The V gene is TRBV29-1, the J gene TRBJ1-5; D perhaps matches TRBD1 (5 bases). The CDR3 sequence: CSVLTENNQPQHF. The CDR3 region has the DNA TGCAGCGTTCTGACAGAAAACAATCAGCCCCAGCATTTT.